These T cell receptor beta chains were read from a single sample in a study of OX40 agonist ivuxolimab in advanced cancers. Clones were read by immunoSEQ multiplex PCR, and TCRdb kept only the in-frame ones, dropping some. Of around 150,000 clones listed, under 95% are singletons. Sequences were derived from CD4+ or CD8+ T cells sorted from blood, sampled in a trial of the OX40 agonist ivuxolimab. All receptors derive from an adult with an advanced solid tumor such as melanoma, head and neck, liver or kidney cancer. Each CDR3 is given with its conserved first and last residue. Each record gives: J gene, V gene, D gene, clone size, CDR3 DNA, CDR3 protein. A D gene is named only where the DNA matches it firmly. Clone size is stated in some rows and not others, as once, few, many or a class when expanded.

J: TRBJ2-3; V: TRBV2; D: TRBD1; size: -; DNA: TGTGCCAGCAGTGAGGGAAGGACAGGGGGCGCGAATACGCAGTATTTT; CDR3: CASSEGRTGGANTQYF
J: TRBJ1-3; V: TRBV2; D: -; size: -; DNA: TGTGCCAGCAGTGAAGCTTGGGGATCAGGAAACACCATATATTTT; CDR3: CASSEAWGSGNTIYF
J: TRBJ1-2; V: TRBV6-1; D: -; size: -; DNA: TGTGCCAGCAGTGGATCTTGGCCGGTAGGCTATGGCTACACCTTC; CDR3: CASSGSWPVGYGYTF
J: TRBJ1-5; V: TRBV11-2; D: -; size: -; DNA: TGTGCCAGCAGCTTAGCCGTCGCCCAAGACAATCAGCCCCAGCATTTT; CDR3: CASSLAVAQDNQPQHF
J: TRBJ2-7; V: TRBV18; D: -; size: -; DNA: TGTGCCAGCTCACCAGCTAGTGGGAGCTCCTACGAGCAGTACTTC; CDR3: CASSPASGSSYEQYF
J: TRBJ1-4; V: TRBV4-3; D: -; size: -; DNA: TGCGCCAGCAGCCAAGATTATAAGGGGTCTGGTGAAAAACTGTTTTTT; CDR3: CASSQDYKGSGEKLFF
J: TRBJ2-4; V: TRBV30; D: TRBD1; size: -; DNA: TGTGCCTGGAGTTCTTGGACAGGGCCGGACATTCAGTACTTC; CDR3: CAWSSWTGPDIQYF
J: TRBJ1-4; V: TRBV27; D: -; size: -; DNA: TGTGCCAGCAGTTTTTCGGGACCGGATGAAAAACTGTTTTTT; CDR3: CASSFSGPDEKLFF
J: TRBJ1-4; V: TRBV27; D: TRBD1; size: -; DNA: TGTGCCAGCAGTGGAGCCCGGGACAGGGTAGAAAAACTGTTTTTT; CDR3: CASSGARDRVEKLFF
J: TRBJ1-1; V: TRBV5-1; D: -; size: -; DNA: TGCGCCAGCAGCTTGTTCAGGGGAGATCGTAGGACTGAAGCTTTCTTT; CDR3: CASSLFRGDRRTEAFF
J: TRBJ2-7; V: TRBV7-2; D: -; size: -; DNA: TGTGCCAGCAGCTTAGACCGGAATTCCTACGAGCAGTACTTC; CDR3: CASSLDRNSYEQYF
J: TRBJ1-1; V: TRBV5-1; D: -; size: -; DNA: TGCGCCAGCAGCCCGGACAGATATAAGAATATGAACACTGAAGCTTTCTTT; CDR3: CASSPDRYKNMNTEAFF
J: TRBJ2-1; V: TRBV6-4; D: -; size: -; DNA: TGTGCCAGCAGTGACTTTAAGCGCAGCTCCTACAATGAGCAGTTCTTC; CDR3: CASSDFKRSSYNEQFF
J: TRBJ2-1; V: TRBV18; D: -; size: -; DNA: TGTGCCAGCTCATCGCCCCCAGGTGAGCAGTTCTTC; CDR3: CASSSPPGEQFF
J: TRBJ2-1; V: TRBV5-1; D: -; size: -; DNA: TGCGCCAGCAGCTTGCGAGGGACTGGCGGCTACAATGAGCAGTTCTTC; CDR3: CASSLRGTGGYNEQFF
J: TRBJ2-2; V: TRBV5-4; D: -; size: -; DNA: TGTGCCGCCTCCCGAGGCGGCACCGGGGAGCTGTTTTTT; CDR3: CAASRGGTGELFF
J: TRBJ2-7; V: TRBV4-1; D: -; size: -; DNA: TGCGCCAGCAGCCCCACAGGGTGGCAGATCTACGAGCAGTACTTC; CDR3: CASSPTGWQIYEQYF
J: TRBJ2-1; V: TRBV7-6; D: TRBD2; size: -; DNA: TGTGCCAGCAGCCAACCCGGGACTAGGGAAAATGAGCAGTTCTTC; CDR3: CASSQPGTRENEQFF
J: TRBJ2-2; V: TRBV10-3; D: -; size: few; DNA: TGTGCCATCAGTGATCCGAGGGGAGGGGGCACCGGGGAGCTGTTTTTT; CDR3: CAISDPRGGGTGELFF
J: TRBJ2-7; V: TRBV5-1; D: TRBD2; size: -; DNA: TGCGCCAGCAGCCCCTTCGGGACTAGCGTTTACGAGCAGTACTTC; CDR3: CASSPFGTSVYEQYF
J: TRBJ1-4; V: TRBV7-2; D: TRBD1; size: -; DNA: TGTGCCAGCAGCCCGATCCGGGACAGCAATGAAAAACTGTTTTTT; CDR3: CASSPIRDSNEKLFF
J: TRBJ1-1; V: TRBV27; D: TRBD1; size: -; DNA: TGTGCCAGCAGTCCCACCCGGGACAGAATGAACACTGAAGCTTTCTTT; CDR3: CASSPTRDRMNTEAFF
J: TRBJ2-2; V: TRBV7-9; D: -; size: once; DNA: TGTGCCAGCAGCTTAGTACGGACACTGGATACCGGGGAGCTGTTTTTT; CDR3: CASSLVRTLDTGELFF
J: TRBJ2-1; V: TRBV30; D: -; size: -; DNA: TGTGCCTGGAGTGTTGACAGCACTGACAATGAGCAGTTCTTC; CDR3: CAWSVDSTDNEQFF
J: TRBJ2-2; V: TRBV7-2; D: TRBD2; size: -; DNA: TGTGCCAGCAAACCCGGGACTAGCGGGGGTCCGAACACCGGGGAGCTGTTTTTT; CDR3: CASKPGTSGGPNTGELFF
J: TRBJ2-7; V: TRBV7-9; D: -; size: once; DNA: TGTGCCAGCAGACTAGCCTCCGGGGAGCAGACCTACGAGCAGTACTTC; CDR3: CASRLASGEQTYEQYF
J: TRBJ1-1; V: TRBV30; D: -; size: few; DNA: TGTGCCTGGAGTTCCCCCTCGTACGGGCAGGCTGAAGCTTTCTTT; CDR3: CAWSSPSYGQAEAFF
J: TRBJ2-1; V: TRBV7-6; D: TRBD2; size: -; DNA: TGTGCCAGCAGCTCGGCCAGCGGGAGCGGGCATGAGCAGTTCTTC; CDR3: CASSSASGSGHEQFF
J: TRBJ1-2; V: TRBV9; D: -; size: -; DNA: TGTGCCAGCAGCGTAGCTCCCGACAATAATTTCTATGGCTACACCTTC; CDR3: CASSVAPDNNFYGYTF
J: TRBJ2-1; V: TRBV19; D: TRBD2; size: -; DNA: TGTGCCAGTAGTATTGCTAGCGGGGAGAGGAATGAGCAGTTCTTC; CDR3: CASSIASGERNEQFF
J: TRBJ2-7; V: TRBV7-2; D: -; size: -; DNA: TGTGCCAGCAGCTTAGATCAAGGATACGAGCAGTACTTC; CDR3: CASSLDQGYEQYF
J: TRBJ1-4; V: TRBV29-1; D: -; size: -; DNA: TGCAGCGTTGAGGGGGTAACTAATGAAAAACTGTTTTTT; CDR3: CSVEGVTNEKLFF
J: TRBJ1-2; V: TRBV7-9; D: -; size: -; DNA: TGTGCCAGCAGCGCCGGGACGGCGGGGACCTTC; CDR3: CASSAGTAGTF
J: TRBJ1-2; V: TRBV7-2; D: TRBD1; size: -; DNA: TGTGCCAGCAGCTGGGGACGACAGGGGAACTATGGCTACACCTTC; CDR3: CASSWGRQGNYGYTF
J: TRBJ2-5; V: TRBV18; D: -; size: -; DNA: TGTGCCAGCGCTAACAGGGTTCAAGAGACCCAGTACTTC; CDR3: CASANRVQETQYF
J: TRBJ2-3; V: TRBV7-2; D: -; size: -; DNA: TGTGCCAGCAGCTTTTATACCTCCACAGATACGCAGTATTTT; CDR3: CASSFYTSTDTQYF
J: TRBJ2-7; V: TRBV5-1; D: TRBD1; size: -; DNA: TGCGCCAGCAGCTTCGGGACAGGGTCCGACGAGCAGTACTTC; CDR3: CASSFGTGSDEQYF
J: TRBJ1-1; V: TRBV5-1; D: -; size: -; DNA: TGCGCCAGCAGCTTGGTTGGCAGGGGTGATACTGAAGCTTTCTTT; CDR3: CASSLVGRGDTEAFF
J: TRBJ2-7; V: TRBV5-1; D: -; size: -; DNA: TGCGCCAGCAGCTTGGCGGGGGAGGCCTACGAGCAGTACTTC; CDR3: CASSLAGEAYEQYF
J: TRBJ2-1; V: TRBV5-4; D: -; size: -; DNA: TGTGCCAGCAGCCCCCTGGAGGGGCCCTTCGACAATGAGCAGTTCTTC; CDR3: CASSPLEGPFDNEQFF
J: TRBJ1-5; V: TRBV5-4; D: TRBD1; size: -; DNA: TGTGCCAGCAGCTTGGCCGGGACAGGGGACCAGCCCCAGCATTTT; CDR3: CASSLAGTGDQPQHF
J: TRBJ1-3; V: TRBV6-1; D: TRBD1; size: -; DNA: TGTGCCAGCAGCCTCGACAGGGGAACAGGAAACACCATATATTTT; CDR3: CASSLDRGTGNTIYF
J: TRBJ1-1; V: TRBV19; D: -; size: -; DNA: TGTGCCAGTAGTATGCTTCGTGGAAACGGGGCTGAAGCTTTCTTT; CDR3: CASSMLRGNGAEAFF
J: TRBJ2-1; V: TRBV28; D: TRBD2; size: -; DNA: TGTGCCAGCAGCGAACTTAGCGGGAGAAGTAGCAATGAGCAGTTCTTC; CDR3: CASSELSGRSSNEQFF
J: TRBJ1-2; V: TRBV7-9; D: TRBD1; size: -; DNA: TGTGCCAGCAGTAACAGGGGTTATGGCTACACCTTC; CDR3: CASSNRGYGYTF
J: TRBJ1-2; V: TRBV11-2; D: TRBD1; size: -; DNA: TGTGCCAGCAGCTTTGCAGGGGGCTATGGCTACACCTTC; CDR3: CASSFAGGYGYTF
J: TRBJ2-3; V: TRBV6-5; D: -; size: -; DNA: TGTGCCAGCTACACAGATACGCAGTATTTT; CDR3: CASYTDTQYF
J: TRBJ2-5; V: TRBV4-3; D: -; size: -; DNA: TGCGCCAGCAGCCAAGAGCCAGGCTGGGGGGAGACCCAGTACTTC; CDR3: CASSQEPGWGETQYF
J: TRBJ1-2; V: TRBV5-6; D: TRBD1; size: -; DNA: TGTGCCAGCAGCTCGGGACAGGGGAACTATGGCTACACCTTC; CDR3: CASSSGQGNYGYTF
J: TRBJ2-7; V: TRBV7-2; D: TRBD2; size: -; DNA: TGTGCCAGCAGCCCGGGGGGGTACGAGCAGTACTTC; CDR3: CASSPGGYEQYF
J: TRBJ2-5; V: TRBV7-2; D: -; size: -; DNA: TGTGCCAGTAGTATATTCCCCCAAGAGACCCAGTACTTC; CDR3: CASSIFPQETQYF
J: TRBJ2-3; V: TRBV10-3; D: -; size: -; DNA: TGTGCCATCAGTGATATCCGGGCTGTCAAAGATACGCAGTATTTT; CDR3: CAISDIRAVKDTQYF
J: TRBJ2-7; V: TRBV6-6; D: TRBD1; size: -; DNA: TGTGCCAGCAGTTACGGGGGGACAGGGGTCCACGAGCAGTACTTC; CDR3: CASSYGGTGVHEQYF
J: TRBJ2-7; V: TRBV18; D: -; size: -; DNA: TGTGCCAGCTCACCATCAGCAGGCTACGAGCAGTACTTC; CDR3: CASSPSAGYEQYF
J: TRBJ2-7; V: TRBV6-1; D: TRBD1; size: -; DNA: TGTGCCAGCACTCCGGGACAGGGGCCTTACGAGCAGTACTTC; CDR3: CASTPGQGPYEQYF
J: TRBJ1-6; V: TRBV27; D: TRBD1; size: -; DNA: TGTGCCAGCAGTTTATTGGGGACAGGGGTTTCACCCCTCCACTTT; CDR3: CASSLLGTGVSPLHF
J: TRBJ2-2; V: TRBV10-1; D: TRBD1; size: -; DNA: TGCGCCAGCAGCCCGGGACAGGCTAACACCGGGGAGCTGTTTTTT; CDR3: CASSPGQANTGELFF
J: TRBJ1-1; V: TRBV23-1; D: -; size: -; DNA: TGCGCCAGCAGTCTGGGGGGGCAGAGTACTGAAGCTTTCTTT; CDR3: CASSLGGQSTEAFF
J: TRBJ1-1; V: TRBV6-1; D: -; size: -; DNA: TGTGCCAGCAGTGAACACCTCCCGGGTGGGAAGGCTTTCTTT; CDR3: CASSEHLPGGKAFF